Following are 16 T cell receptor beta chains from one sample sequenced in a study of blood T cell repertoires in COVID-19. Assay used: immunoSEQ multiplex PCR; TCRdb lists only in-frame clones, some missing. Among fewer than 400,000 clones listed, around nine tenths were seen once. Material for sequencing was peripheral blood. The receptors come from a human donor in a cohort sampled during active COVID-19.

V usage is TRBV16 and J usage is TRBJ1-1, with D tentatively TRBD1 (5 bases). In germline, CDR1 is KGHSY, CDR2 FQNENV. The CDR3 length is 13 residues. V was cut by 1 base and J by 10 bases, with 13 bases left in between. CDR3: CASSQYKGRSAFF. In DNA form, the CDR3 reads TGTGCCAGCAGCCAATACAAGGGGCGGTCAGCTTTCTTT.

The CDR3 DNA reads TGCAGCGCTCGGGACACTCACTCCTACGAGCAGTACTTC. Protein sequence: CSARDTHSYEQYF. This chain links TRBV29-1 with TRBJ2-7; perhaps TRBD1 as D (6 bases). Germline values: CDR1 SQVTM, CDR2 ANQGSEA. The CDR3 consists of 13 residues. Trimming pared 7 bases from V and 0 bases from J, leaving 13 bases between.

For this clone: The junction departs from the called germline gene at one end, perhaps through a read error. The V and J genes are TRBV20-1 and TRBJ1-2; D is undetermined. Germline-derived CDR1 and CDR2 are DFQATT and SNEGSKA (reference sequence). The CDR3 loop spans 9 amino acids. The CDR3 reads CSARGRSHF. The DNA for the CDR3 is TGCAGTGCTAGAGGCAGATCGCACTTC.

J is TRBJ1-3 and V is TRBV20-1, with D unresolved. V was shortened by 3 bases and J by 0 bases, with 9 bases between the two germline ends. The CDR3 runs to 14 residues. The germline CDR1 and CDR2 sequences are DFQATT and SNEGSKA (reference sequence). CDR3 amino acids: CSASSAFSGNTIYF. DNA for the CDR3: TGCAGTGCTAGTTCTGCGTTCTCTGGAAACACCATATATTTT.

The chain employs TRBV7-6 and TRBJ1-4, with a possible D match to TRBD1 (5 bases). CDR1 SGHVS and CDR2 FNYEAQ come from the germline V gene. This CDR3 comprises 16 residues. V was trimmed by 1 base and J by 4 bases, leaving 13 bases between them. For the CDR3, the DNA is TGTGCCAGCAGCTTAGTCGGAGGGACCATTAATGAAAAACTGTTTTTT. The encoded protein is CASSLVGGTINEKLFF.

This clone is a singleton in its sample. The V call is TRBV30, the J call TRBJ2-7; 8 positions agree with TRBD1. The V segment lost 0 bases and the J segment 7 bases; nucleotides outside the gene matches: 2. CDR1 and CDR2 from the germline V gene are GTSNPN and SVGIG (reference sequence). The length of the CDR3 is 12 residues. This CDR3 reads CAWSVQGDEQYF. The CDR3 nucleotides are TGTGCCTGGAGTGTACAGGGGGATGAGCAGTACTTC.

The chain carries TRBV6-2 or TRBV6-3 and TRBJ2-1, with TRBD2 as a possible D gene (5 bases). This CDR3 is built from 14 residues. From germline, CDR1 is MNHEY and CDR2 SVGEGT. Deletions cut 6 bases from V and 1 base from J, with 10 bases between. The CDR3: CASSEGSSYNEQFF. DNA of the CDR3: TGTGCCAGCAGCGAAGGGAGTTCCTACAATGAGCAGTTCTTC.

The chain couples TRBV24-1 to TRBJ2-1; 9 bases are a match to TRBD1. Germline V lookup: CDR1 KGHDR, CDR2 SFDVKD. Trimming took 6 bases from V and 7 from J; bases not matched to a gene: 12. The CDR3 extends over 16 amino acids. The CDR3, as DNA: TGTGCCACCAGTCACATAGCTGGGACAGGGTTGAATGAGCAGTTCTTC. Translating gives CATSHIAGTGLNEQFF.

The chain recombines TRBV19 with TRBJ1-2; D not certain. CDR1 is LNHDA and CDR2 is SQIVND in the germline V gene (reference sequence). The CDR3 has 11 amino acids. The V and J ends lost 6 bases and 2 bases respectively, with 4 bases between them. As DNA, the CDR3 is TGTGCCAGTAGCCCGAACTATGGCTACACCTTC. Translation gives CASSPNYGYTF.

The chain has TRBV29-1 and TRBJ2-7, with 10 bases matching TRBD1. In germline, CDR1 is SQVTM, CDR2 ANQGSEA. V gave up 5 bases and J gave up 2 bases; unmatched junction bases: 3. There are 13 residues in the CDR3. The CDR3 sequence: CSVTTGGPYEQYF. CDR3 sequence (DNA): TGCAGCGTTACGACAGGGGGCCCCTACGAGCAGTACTTC.

Here the CDR3 reads CASSDSPDRVGETQYF. CDR3 nucleotides: TGCGCCAGCAGTGACTCTCCGGACAGGGTGGGAGAGACCCAGTACTTC. V gene TRBV10-1 combines with J gene TRBJ2-5; the match to TRBD1 covers 8 bases. Trimming removed 3 bases from V and 4 bases from J; junction bases left unmatched: 10. The CDR3 runs 16 residues. Per germline, CDR1 WNHNN and CDR2 SYGVQD (reference sequence).

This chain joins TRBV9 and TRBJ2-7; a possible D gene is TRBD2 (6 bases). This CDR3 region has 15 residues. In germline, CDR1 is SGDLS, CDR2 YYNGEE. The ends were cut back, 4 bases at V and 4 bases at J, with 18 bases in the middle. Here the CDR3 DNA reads TGTGCCAGCAGCCCCCGCCTGGGAGGCGGGTACGAGCAGTACTTC. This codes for CASSPRLGGGYEQYF.

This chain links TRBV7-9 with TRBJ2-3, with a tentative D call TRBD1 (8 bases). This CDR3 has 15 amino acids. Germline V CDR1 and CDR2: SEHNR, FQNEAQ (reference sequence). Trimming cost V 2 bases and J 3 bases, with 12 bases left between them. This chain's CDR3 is CASSLTGGGTDTQYF. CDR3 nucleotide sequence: TGTGCCAGCAGCTTAACAGGGGGAGGGACAGATACGCAGTATTTT.

DNA for the CDR3: TGTGCCACCAGACCTGGGCTAGCGGGAGGACTCTACGAGCAGTACTTC. Translated: CATRPGLAGGLYEQYF. This rearrangement joins TRBV24-1 to TRBJ2-7; 11 bases line up with TRBD2. The length of the CDR3 is 16 residues. Germline-derived CDR1 and CDR2 are KGHDR and SFDVKD. After removal of 7 bases from V and 3 bases from J, the junction contained 10 bases not matched to a gene.

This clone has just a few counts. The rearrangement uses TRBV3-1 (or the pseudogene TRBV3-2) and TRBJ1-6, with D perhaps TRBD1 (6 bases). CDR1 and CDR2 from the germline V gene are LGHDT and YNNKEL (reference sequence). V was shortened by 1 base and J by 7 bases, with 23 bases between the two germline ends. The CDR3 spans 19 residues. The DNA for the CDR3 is TGTGCCAGCAGCCAAGTAGCTCTCTGGGGAGGGGGAGGAAATTCACCCCTCCACTTT. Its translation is CASSQVALWGGGGNSPLHF.

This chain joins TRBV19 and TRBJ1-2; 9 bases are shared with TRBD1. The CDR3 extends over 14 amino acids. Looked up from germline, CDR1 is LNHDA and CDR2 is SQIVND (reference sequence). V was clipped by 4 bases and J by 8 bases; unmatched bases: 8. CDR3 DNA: TGTGCCAGTAGTAGAGTGGGACAGGGAATGGGCTACACCTTC. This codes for CASSRVGQGMGYTF.